The rows below give T cell receptor beta chains drawn from one sample of a study of OX40 agonist ivuxolimab in advanced cancers. Data came from immunoSEQ multiplex PCR; TCRdb stores just in-frame clones and leaves some out. The table records over 65,000 clones, over 85% of them present only once. The sample consisted of CD4+ or CD8+ T cells sorted from blood, taken in a trial of the OX40 agonist ivuxolimab. The receptors were gathered from an adult with an advanced solid tumor such as melanoma, head and neck, liver or kidney cancer. Both conserved end residues are part of each CDR3. The D gene is left open where the match is weak. Expanded clones get a size class; other rows say once, few or many, or leave the size out.

v_gene: TRBV19; len: 22; abundance: NA; d_gene: TRBD2; j_gene: TRBJ2-1; CDR3aa: CASSMPPGRNLAGVSSYNEQFF; CDR3nt: TGTGCCAGTAGTATGCCCCCGGGAAGAAATCTAGCGGGGGTCTCGTCCTACAATGAGCAGTTCTTC
v_gene: TRBV30; len: 16; abundance: once; d_gene: TRBD1; j_gene: TRBJ1-5; CDR3aa: CAWSGVGGLGNQPQHF; CDR3nt: TGTGCCTGGAGTGGGGTAGGGGGCTTAGGCAATCAGCCCCAGCATTTT
v_gene: TRBV19; len: 18; abundance: NA; d_gene: TRBD2; j_gene: TRBJ2-1; CDR3aa: CASSIDLGLAGGQNEQFF; CDR3nt: TGTGCCAGTAGTATAGATCTAGGACTAGCGGGGGGGCAGAATGAGCAGTTCTTC
v_gene: TRBV29-1; len: 12; abundance: NA; d_gene: TRBD1; j_gene: TRBJ1-1; CDR3aa: CSVGRGDAEAFF; CDR3nt: TGCAGCGTTGGCAGGGGGGACGCTGAAGCTTTCTTT
v_gene: TRBV6-5; len: 15; abundance: NA; d_gene: NA; j_gene: TRBJ1-6; CDR3aa: CASSYGDRSNSPLHF; CDR3nt: TGTGCCAGCAGTTACGGTGACAGATCTAATTCACCCCTCCACTTT
v_gene: TRBV4-1; len: 15; abundance: few; d_gene: TRBD1; j_gene: TRBJ1-5; CDR3aa: CASSQADRGSQPQHF; CDR3nt: TGCGCCAGCAGCCAAGCAGACAGGGGCAGTCAGCCCCAGCATTTT
v_gene: TRBV7-2; len: 18; abundance: NA; d_gene: TRBD2; j_gene: TRBJ2-5; CDR3aa: CASSLVGLAGGFQETQYF; CDR3nt: TGTGCCAGCAGCTTAGTGGGACTAGCGGGAGGGTTCCAAGAGACCCAGTACTTC
v_gene: TRBV21-1; len: 17; abundance: NA; d_gene: NA; j_gene: TRBJ1-6; CDR3aa: CASSKLKRRDSHSPLHF; CDR3nt: TGTGCCAGCAGCAAGCTCAAACGACGGGACAGTCATTCACCCCTCCACTTT
v_gene: TRBV27; len: 17; abundance: NA; d_gene: TRBD1; j_gene: TRBJ1-1; CDR3aa: CASSLNGQGPRQGKAFF; CDR3nt: TGTGCCAGCAGTTTAAACGGACAGGGGCCACGGCAGGGGAAAGCTTTCTTT
v_gene: TRBV7-9; len: 13; abundance: NA; d_gene: TRBD1; j_gene: TRBJ1-1; CDR3aa: CASSLGQGEGAFF; CDR3nt: TGTGCCAGCAGCCTAGGACAGGGGGAGGGAGCTTTCTTT